The TCR beta chain under discussion was sequenced for a study of blood T cell repertoires in COVID-19. Data came from immunoSEQ multiplex PCR; TCRdb stores just in-frame clones and leaves some out. The profile shows hundreds of thousands of clones, 83% of them singletons. Ages ranged from about 18 to 89 years, with residence in more than 20 US areas. Germline V gives CDR1 MNHEY, CDR2 SVGAGI. The length of the CDR3 is 15 residues. V was trimmed by 2 bases and J by 7 bases, leaving 17 bases between them. The chain uses TRBV6-5 and TRBJ1-2; tentatively, D is TRBD1 (5 bases). This receptor was obtained from a woman aged 40 to 50 who had been exposed to COVID-19. Sequencing was done on a sample of PBMCs or T cells enriched from blood (not recorded which). CDR3 nucleotides: TGTGCCAGCAGTTACCAAACCCAGGGAGCGGGTGGCTACACCTTC. Translating gives CASSYQTQGAGGYTF.